The 32 T cell receptor beta chains reported below all come from one sample, sequenced in a study of T cell responses to AZD1222 COVID-19 vaccine. The method was immunoSEQ multiplex PCR; TCRdb's version includes in-frame clones alone and lacks a portion of them. The sample records approximately 140,000 clones, about 93% being singletons. Material: peripheral blood, obtained on day 0 of AZD1222 vaccination. These receptors originate from an adult in good health.

The chain employs TRBV7-2 and TRBJ2-1; 9 nucleotides align to TRBD1. Germline lookup yields CDR1 SGHTA and CDR2 FQGNSA. The junction had 13 bases not matched to a gene; V was cut back by 3 bases and J by 7 bases. CDR3 size: 17 residues. In nucleotides, the CDR3 is TGTGCCAGCAGCTTCGACCTCGGGACAGGGAGGAAGAATGAGCAGTTCTTC. This sequence encodes CASSFDLGTGRKNEQFF.

The J gene is TRBJ1-1, the V gene TRBV25-1, with TRBD1 matching over 7 bases. Germline CDR1 MGHDK, CDR2 SYGVNS. The trim removed 3 bases at V and 3 bases at J, leaving 13 bases unmatched. CDR3 length equals 17 residues. CDR3 DNA: TGTGCCAGCAGTGACACCCGTCACAGGGGCATGGACACTGAAGCTTTCTTT. The encoded protein is CASSDTRHRGMDTEAFF.

The V gene is TRBV18, the J gene TRBJ1-1, with D maybe TRBD1 (6 bases). This CDR3 is 15 amino acids long. Trimming took 7 bases from V and 0 from J, leaving 15 bases between them. Per germline, CDR1 KGHSH and CDR2 LQKENI. CDR3 DNA sequence: TGTGCCAGCTTTAACAGGGATATATTGAACACTGAAGCTTTCTTT. It codes for CASFNRDILNTEAFF.

This chain links TRBV5-1 with TRBJ1-1; D possibly corresponds to TRBD1 (5 bases). The CDR3 is 14 residues long. Germline assignment: CDR1 SGHRS and CDR2 YFSETQ. With 3 bases removed from V and 1 base from J, the gap between germline ends came to 10 bases. CDR3 loop: CASSSGDGNTEAFF. The CDR3 DNA reads as TGCGCCAGCAGCTCGGGGGACGGGAACACTGAAGCTTTCTTT.

V gene TRBV27 combines with J gene TRBJ2-3; 7 nucleotides align to TRBD2. The CDR3 runs to 15 residues. Unmatched junction bases numbered 8, after V lost 6 bases and J lost 2 bases. Germline V gene data show CDR1 as MNHEY and CDR2 as SMNVEV (reference sequence). CDR3 in amino acids: CASSLGQRDTDTQYF. Here the CDR3 DNA reads TGTGCCAGCAGCTTGGGTCAGCGGGACACAGATACGCAGTATTTT.

This rearrangement joins TRBV6-2 or TRBV6-3 to TRBJ2-1, with 9 bases identical to TRBD1. The germline V gene encodes CDR1 MNHEY and CDR2 SVGEGT. This CDR3 region has 15 residues. After removal of 6 bases from V and 3 bases from J, the junction contained 6 bases not matched to a gene. In DNA, the CDR3 is TGTGCCAGCAGCGCAACAGGGGGCGGCTACAATGAGCAGTTCTTC. Amino acid sequence: CASSATGGGYNEQFF.

V gene TRBV11-3 combines with J gene TRBJ1-2, with D perhaps matching TRBD1 (5 bases). CDR3 length: 12 amino acids. CDR1 is SGHNT, CDR2 YENEEA, per germline. V was cut by 9 bases and J by 4 bases, with 12 bases left in between. The DNA for the CDR3 is TGTGCCAGAGTCAGGGTGCGCTATGGCTACACCTTC. It codes for CARVRVRYGYTF.

The gene calls are TRBV19 and TRBJ1-1; D unresolved. The germline CDR1 and CDR2 sequences are LNHDA and SQIVND (reference sequence). With 2 bases removed from V and 0 bases from J, the gap between germline ends came to 10 bases. The CDR3 covers 15 residues. Here the CDR3 DNA reads TGTGCCAGTAGTATATCTGTGCGAATGAACACTGAAGCTTTCTTT. Translated, it gives CASSISVRMNTEAFF.

The rearrangement joins TRBV10-2 to TRBJ1-5; TRBD1 is a possible D gene (5 bases). The germline gives CDR1 WSHSY, CDR2 SAAADI. With 7 bases removed from V and 7 bases from J, the gap between germline ends came to 14 bases. The CDR3 length is 13 residues. The CDR3 here is CASTSGLGQPQHF. The CDR3 nucleotides read TGCGCCAGCACCTCAGGGTTAGGGCAGCCCCAGCATTTT.

V is TRBV6-1 and J is TRBJ1-2; possibly TRBD1 for D (5 bases). Trimming stripped 3 bases from V and 1 base from J, with 12 bases between. CDR1 is MNHNS and CDR2 is SASEGT in the germline V gene. The CDR3 has 15 residues. The CDR3 nucleotides are TGTGCCAGCAGTGACGGGACGGGATATAACTATGGCTACACCTTC. Protein product: CASSDGTGYNYGYTF.

The chain combines TRBV2 with TRBJ1-5, with 7 nucleotides matching TRBD1. J was trimmed by 2 bases and V by 6 bases; bases with no gene match: 10. The CDR3 has 16 residues. Germline values: CDR1 SNHLY, CDR2 FYNNEI. The DNA of the CDR3 is TGTGCCAGCAGGATGGGACAGTCTATTCGCAATCAGCCCCAGCATTTT. Translated: CASRMGQSIRNQPQHF.

The chain uses TRBV19 and TRBJ1-5; D remains unclear. Germline CDR1 and CDR2: LNHDA and SQIVND (reference sequence). Trimming left V 8 bases short and J 0 bases short, with 8 bases between. The CDR3 covers 13 residues. The CDR3 DNA reads TGTGCCAGTTCGAAGGATAGCAATCAGCCCCAGCATTTT. It yields the protein CASSKDSNQPQHF.

This chain uses TRBV4-1 with TRBJ1-2; maybe TRBD1 (5 bases). Between the trimmed V and J ends, which lost 0 bases and 4 bases, there was a span of 12 bases. The CDR3 runs 15 residues. Germline V gene data show CDR1 as MGHRA and CDR2 as YSYEKL. The CDR3 sequence is CASSQDGGNRYGYTF. Here the CDR3 DNA reads TGCGCCAGCAGCCAAGATGGGGGAAACCGCTATGGCTACACCTTC.

This chain links TRBV11-2 with TRBJ2-5; no firm D call. CDR3 size: 11 residues. CDR1 SGHAT and CDR2 FQNNGV come from the germline V gene. V was trimmed by 6 bases and J by 2 bases, leaving 4 bases between them. CDR3 protein: CASRIQETQYF. The CDR3 DNA sequence: TGTGCCAGCAGGATACAAGAGACCCAGTACTTC.

This chain connects TRBV29-1 to TRBJ1-1; D is ambiguous. The V gene lost 0 bases and the J gene lost 4 bases, with 15 bases spanning the gap. This CDR3 is 15 amino acids long. CDR1 is SQVTM, CDR2 ANQGSEA, per germline. The CDR3 sequence: CSVEDEESGRTEAFF. CDR3 nucleotide sequence: TGCAGCGTTGAAGATGAAGAGAGCGGGCGCACTGAAGCTTTCTTT.

The V and J genes are TRBV6-5 and TRBJ1-1; D is possibly TRBD1 (6 bases). Trimming left V 6 bases short and J 5 bases short, with 16 bases between. There are 14 residues in the CDR3. Germline values: CDR1 MNHEY, CDR2 SVGAGI. The CDR3 nucleotides are TGTGCCAGCAGACATAGACAGGTTGAGACTGAAGCTTTCTTT. It codes for CASRHRQVETEAFF.

The V and J genes are TRBV13 and TRBJ1-3; D possibly corresponds to TRBD1 (6 bases). V lost 4 bases and J 3 bases, leaving 16 bases between the germline ends. This CDR3 is built from 16 residues. Germline-derived CDR1 and CDR2 are PRHDT and FYEKMQ (reference sequence). Here the CDR3 reads CASSSPRGVSGNTIYF. The CDR3 DNA is TGTGCCAGCAGCTCACCCAGGGGAGTGAGTGGAAACACCATATATTTT.

J is TRBJ2-4 and V is TRBV19, with 8 bases identical to TRBD2. V was clipped by 5 bases and J by 7 bases; unmatched bases: 10. From germline, CDR1 is LNHDA and CDR2 SQIVND (reference sequence). CDR3 length: 15 amino acids. The CDR3 bases are TGTGCCAGTAGTCCCGCCGGGGGGGTCTGGAACATTCAGTACTTC. Protein sequence: CASSPAGGVWNIQYF.

V gene TRBV18 combines with J gene TRBJ1-3; no firm D call. Germline CDR1 and CDR2: KGHSH and LQKENI. The V and J ends lost 6 bases and 0 bases respectively, with 6 bases between them. The CDR3 consists of 13 residues. Written as DNA, the CDR3 is TGTGCCAGCTCGTGGAGCTCTGGAAACACCATATATTTT. This sequence encodes CASSWSSGNTIYF.

The CDR3 DNA reads TGCGCCAGCAGCTTTATACAGGGGGCAGGAAAGACCCAGTACTTC. It is translated as CASSFIQGAGKTQYF. This chain connects TRBV5-1 to TRBJ2-5; 9 bases map to TRBD1. Looked up from germline, CDR1 is SGHRS and CDR2 is YFSETQ. There are 15 residues in the CDR3. V was pared by 2 bases and J by 6 bases, with 8 bases of the junction left unmatched.

The chain joins TRBV7-6 to TRBJ2-2; TRBD2 aligns across 12 bases. Germline loops: CDR1 SGHVS, CDR2 FNYEAQ. V trimming: 0 bases; J trimming: 0 bases; junction bases outside the gene matches: 11. CDR3 length: 21 residues. CDR3 nucleotide sequence: TGTGCCAGCAGCTTAGCGCTCCGGACTAGCGGGGCCTTCCCGAACACCGGGGAGCTGTTTTTT. Translated: CASSLALRTSGAFPNTGELFF.

This chain links TRBV6-5 with TRBJ1-1; D is possibly TRBD1 (6 bases). The germline V and J ends were trimmed by 1 base and 5 bases, with 11 bases remaining between them. Germline CDR1 and CDR2: MNHEY and SVGAGI. The CDR3 is 14 amino acids. CDR3 nucleotide sequence: TGTGCCAGCAGTTACTTAGGGGGAGGTACTGAAGCTTTCTTT. It translates to CASSYLGGGTEAFF.

The gene calls are TRBV28 and TRBJ1-4; tentatively, D is TRBD1 (6 bases). Germline CDR1 and CDR2: MDHEN and SYDVKM. The CDR3 runs to 14 residues. V lost 6 bases to trimming and J lost 8 bases, with 16 bases between them. The CDR3, as DNA: TGTGCCAGCAGCCTGTGGGGGGCTGGGGAAAAACTGTTTTTT. As protein: CASSLWGAGEKLFF. The variable domain in full, with the rest retrieved from reference TRBV28 and TRBJ1-4, is DVKVTQSSRYLVKRTGEKVFLECVQDMDHENMFWYRQDPGLGLRLIYFSYDVKMKEKGDIPEGYSVSREKKERFSLILESASTNQTSMYLCASSLWGAGEKLFFGSGTQLSVL.

The chain employs TRBV28 and TRBJ1-2; 7 nucleotides match TRBD1. V dropped 5 bases and J dropped 3; count of bases not matched to a gene: 15. The length of the CDR3 is 17 residues. CDR1 is MDHEN, CDR2 SYDVKM, per germline. This CDR3 is CASSRGGAGVGDYGYTF. CDR3 bases: TGTGCCAGCAGTCGAGGGGGCGCGGGAGTCGGGGACTATGGCTACACCTTC.

This sequence joins TRBV3-1 (or the pseudogene TRBV3-2) and TRBJ1-3, with D possibly being TRBD1 (6 bases). The ends were cut back, 4 bases at V and 0 bases at J, with 19 bases in the middle. Germline lookup yields CDR1 LGHDT and CDR2 YNNKEL (reference sequence). The CDR3 totals 18 residues. This CDR3 reads CASSRGGGGLTSGNTIYF. The CDR3 coding sequence is TGTGCCAGCAGCCGAGGTGGTGGGGGGCTGACCTCTGGAAACACCATATATTTT.

This clone is a singleton in its sample. The CDR3 protein is CAVRTGTGELFF. The CDR3 bases are TGTGCCGTCAGGACAGGGACCGGGGAGCTGTTTTTT. The chain uses TRBV19 and TRBJ2-2, with 8 bases aligning to TRBD1. The ends lost 11 bases at V and 5 bases at J; junction bases unmatched: 4. This CDR3 region has 12 residues. In germline, CDR1 is LNHDA, CDR2 SQIVND (reference sequence). Full variable domain (rest looked up from reference TRBV19 and TRBJ2-2): DGGITQSPKYLFRKEGQNVTLSCEQNLNHDAMYWYRQDPGQGLRLIYYSQIVNDFQKGDIAEGYSVSREKKESFPLTVTSAQKNPTAFYLCAVRTGTGELFFGEGSRLTVL.

This clone was seen once. The chain is built from TRBV15 and TRBJ1-3, with D perhaps matching TRBD1 (6 bases). Per germline, CDR1 LNHNV and CDR2 YYDKDF (reference sequence). Trimming cost V 4 bases and J 0 bases, with 13 bases left between them. The CDR3 has 16 residues. The CDR3 nucleotides read TGTGCCACCAGCACGGGGGGGACACTCTCTGGAAACACCATATATTTT. Translating it yields CATSTGGTLSGNTIYF.

This clone has just one count. V is TRBV19 and J is TRBJ1-5; TRBD1 agrees at 9 bases. The CDR3 spans 16 residues. Germline V gene sequence: CDR1 LNHDA, CDR2 SQIVND (reference sequence). Trimming at V came to 5 bases and at J to 7 bases, leaving 12 bases not matched to a gene. The DNA of the CDR3 is TGTGCCAGTAGTGGACGGGGACAGGGTCCGACCCAGCCCCAGCATTTT. This gives the protein CASSGRGQGPTQPQHF.

The chain recombines TRBV7-2 with TRBJ1-2, with 7 bases identical to TRBD1. Germline V lookup: CDR1 SGHTA, CDR2 FQGNSA. This CDR3 spans 17 amino acids. After removal of 2 bases from V and 0 bases from J, the junction contained 9 bases not matched to a gene. CDR3 region: CASSLPPPGGTNYGYTF. CDR3 bases: TGTGCCAGCAGCTTACCCCCGCCAGGGGGGACTAACTATGGCTACACCTTC.

The chain employs TRBV7-2 and TRBJ2-2; no clear D. CDR3 length equals 15 residues. CDR1 and CDR2 from the germline V gene are SGHTA and FQGNSA. With 8 bases removed from V and 5 bases from J, the gap between germline ends came to 18 bases. CDR3 bases: TGTGCCAGCGGTGGGTTCGCTCTTAAAACCGGGGAGCTGTTTTTT. Translation gives CASGGFALKTGELFF.

The V call is TRBV5-1, the J call TRBJ2-3; 13 bases map to TRBD2. This CDR3 has 16 amino acids. V shed 4 bases, J shed 1 base, and the junction held 3 bases outside the gene matches. The germline V gene encodes CDR1 SGHRS and CDR2 YFSETQ. The CDR3 DNA reads as TGCGCCAGCAGCACGGGGACTAGCGGGGGCACAGATACGCAGTATTTT. This codes for CASSTGTSGGTDTQYF.

This clone was seen more than once but under ten times. The chain recombines TRBV5-1 with TRBJ1-1; a weak D match, TRBD1 (5 bases). CDR3 length: 12 amino acids. The germline CDR1 and CDR2 sequences are SGHRS and YFSETQ. Trimming took 4 bases from V and 1 from J, leaving 5 bases between them. CDR3 nucleotides: TGCGCCAGCAGCACAGGGAACACTGAAGCTTTCTTT. Translated: CASSTGNTEAFF.